This T cell receptor beta chain was captured in a study of T cells in Graves' hyperthyroidism and ophthalmopathy. Study at large: Peripheral blood collection took place at initial diagnosis, before any treatment.

V dropped 5 bases and J dropped 2 bases, with 10 bases sitting between them. Per germline, CDR1 SGHRS and CDR2 YFSETQ. This CDR3 region has 14 residues. Stable Graves' hyperthyroidism denoted no ophthalmopathy progression over 18 months. It was RNA transcripts that yielded the amplified TCR beta CDR3 regions. First-round RT-PCR with HTBI primers amplified the TCR CDR3 region. MiXCR was run by TCRdb on the multiplex PCR reads, yielding one entry per CDR3 protein. The data contain 700,000 to 850,000 distinct CDR3 sequences, around a third of them singletons. This sequence originates from a woman aged 40 to 49 with Graves' hyperthyroidism. The sequencing input was blood. V usage is TRBV5-1 and J usage is TRBJ2-2, with D perhaps assigned TRBD1 or TRBD2 (5 bases each). The CDR3 spells CASSRGSNTGELFF. The DNA for the CDR3 is TGCGCCAGCAGTCGGGGCTCAAACACCGGGGAGCTGTTTTTT.